These T cell receptor beta chains were read from a single sample in a study of post-analysis software for immune sequencing data. One entry per CDR3 protein, called by TCRdb with MiXCR from the PCR reads. This repertoire shows over 300,000 distinct CDR3 sequences, roughly 35% found once; its top ten account for roughly 13%. Sequencing was carried out using blood. These receptors all stem from a girl aged 5-17 years with multiple sclerosis. Both conserved end residues are part of each CDR3. Clone size is shown for a subset of rows, as once, few, many or a class of expanded clone.

v_call	clone_size	cdr3_aa
TRBV20-1	-	CSASEINQPQHF
TRBV11-2	few	CASSPLAVNSYEQYF
TRBV5-1	-	CASSLGGPEQYF
TRBV20-1	-	CSAPTGVQENEQFF
TRBV12-3/TRBV12-4	-	CASSFHRPLHF
TRBV5-1	few	CASSLDDRRGNEKLFF
TRBV7-2	-	CASRMNEAGELFF
TRBV7-2	few	CASSWGQNNNQPQHF
TRBV4-1	-	CASSQGLAGSTTDTQYF
TRBV27	few	CASSFANSPLHF
TRBV7-2	few	CASSLARTSGYNEQFF
TRBV28	-	CASSYSGTPEQPQHF
TRBV10-3	few	CAISDSGGNHEQYF
TRBV9	-	CASSAQGSGQPQHF
TRBV6-4	-	CASSDSAGGANEQFF
TRBV20-1	-	CSAGTFNEKLFF
TRBV16	-	CASSQFSHEQFF
TRBV7-9	-	CASSPQRGGTEAFF
TRBV6-2/TRBV6-3	-	CASWIGLPYNEQFF
TRBV29-1	-	CSVGTAWQNIQYF